Presented here are 24 T cell receptor beta chains from one specimen sequenced in a study of T cell responses to AZD1222 COVID-19 vaccine. Sequencing was performed with immunoSEQ multiplex PCR; in TCRdb, only in-frame clones are kept and a portion is missing. The sample holds about 120,000 clones, 88% seen once. This sample comprised peripheral blood, obtained on day 0 of AZD1222 vaccination. Source of these receptors: an adult in good health.

The chain links TRBV4-1 to TRBJ1-5; D gene uncertain. V lost 4 bases and J 0 bases, leaving 13 bases between the germline ends. Germline V gene lookup returns CDR1 MGHRA and CDR2 YSYEKL. This CDR3 has 16 residues. The CDR3 loop reads CASSLVLVSSNQPQHF. The DNA for the CDR3 is TGCGCCAGCAGCCTTGTACTGGTCTCTAGCAATCAGCCCCAGCATTTT.

The chain joins TRBV5-1 to TRBJ1-1, with D possibly being TRBD1 (5 bases). The CDR3 is 14 amino acids. Deletions cut 5 bases from V and 3 bases from J, with 14 bases between. Germline V gene lookup returns CDR1 SGHRS and CDR2 YFSETQ. CDR3 nucleotide sequence: TGCGCCAGCAGGGGCGGGACGGCGGACACTGAAGCTTTCTTT. Amino acid sequence: CASRGGTADTEAFF.

V is TRBV5-5 and J is TRBJ1-3; D gene ambiguous. Trimming cost V 4 bases and J 0 bases, with 11 bases left between them. The germline V gene encodes CDR1 SGHKS and CDR2 YYEKEE (reference sequence). The CDR3 has 15 amino acids. CDR3 DNA: TGTGCCAGCAGCCAGACACCAGTCTCTGGAAACACCATATATTTT. It is translated as CASSQTPVSGNTIYF. The full variable domain, in which reference TRBV5-5 and TRBJ1-3 provide the parts outside the CDR3, is DAGVTQSPTHLIKTRGQQVTLRCSPISGHKSVSWYQQVLGQGPQFIFQYYEKEERGRGNFPDRFSARQFPNYSSELNVNALLLGDSALYLCASSQTPVSGNTIYFGEGSWLTVV.

This chain joins TRBV7-9 and TRBJ1-6; D perhaps matches TRBD1 (6 bases). Deletions cut 10 bases from V and 7 bases from J, with 14 bases between. CDR1 is SEHNR, CDR2 FQNEAQ, per germline (reference sequence). The CDR3 has 13 amino acids. The CDR3 here is CAIHDRHNSPLHF. The CDR3 DNA follows: TGTGCCATACACGACAGGCACAATTCACCCCTCCACTTT.

This chain links TRBV12-3 or TRBV12-4 with TRBJ1-2, with no clear D. The CDR3 is 13 residues long. V was cut by 5 bases and J by 6 bases, with 13 bases left in between. The CDR3 here is CASSPWAGDGYTF. The DNA for the CDR3 is TGTGCCAGCAGTCCATGGGCGGGAGATGGCTACACCTTC.

DNA of the CDR3: TGTGCCACCAGCAGAGAGGGACTTGGGGTCGGGGCAAGCTATGGCTACACCTTC. Translating gives CATSREGLGVGASYGYTF. The chain carries TRBV15 and TRBJ1-2; a possible D gene is TRBD1 (5 bases). Germline V gene data show CDR1 as LNHNV and CDR2 as YYDKDF (reference sequence). With 0 bases removed from V and 4 bases from J, the gap between germline ends came to 21 bases. This CDR3 is 18 amino acids long.

The chain employs TRBV7-2 and TRBJ2-7, with D unresolved. The CDR3 loop spans 13 amino acids. Deletions cut 1 base from V and 2 bases from J, with 6 bases between. CDR1 and CDR2 (germline): SGHTA, FQGNSA. The DNA for the CDR3 is TGTGCCAGCAGCTTAGGGCACACCTACGAGCAGTACTTC. As protein: CASSLGHTYEQYF.

The table lists this clone with a few counts. This sequence joins TRBV6-4 and TRBJ2-1; 14 bases fit TRBD2. The CDR3 totals 15 residues. V gave up 7 bases and J gave up 8 bases; unmatched junction bases: 7. From germline, CDR1 is MRHNA and CDR2 SNTAGT. The CDR3 sequence is CASTSTSGGADEQFF. In DNA form, the CDR3 reads TGTGCCAGCACTTCGACTAGCGGGGGGGCCGATGAGCAGTTCTTC.

The rearrangement links TRBV7-2 to TRBJ2-7, with 9 bases that match TRBD2. Germline values: CDR1 SGHTA, CDR2 FQGNSA. The trim removed 1 base at V and 6 bases at J, leaving 10 bases unmatched. The CDR3 sequence is 16 residues long. DNA of the CDR3: TGTGCCAGCAGCTTAGAATGGGCGGGGGGGCTTTTCGAGCAGTACTTC. The encoded protein is CASSLEWAGGLFEQYF.

This clone has only one observation. CDR3 in DNA: TGTGCCAGCAGCTCCCTCCCGAGGAACACTGAAGCTTTCTTT. Its translation is CASSSLPRNTEAFF. The chain is built from TRBV11-1 and TRBJ1-1; D is unresolved. This CDR3 contains 14 residues. Germline-derived CDR1 and CDR2 are SGHAT and FQDESV (reference sequence). The V and J ends lost 4 bases and 1 base respectively, with 10 bases between them.

The V call is TRBV4-1, the J call TRBJ2-6, with a possible D match to TRBD1 (6 bases). The length of the CDR3 is 16 residues. Germline V lookup: CDR1 MGHRA, CDR2 YSYEKL. With 5 bases removed from V and 2 bases from J, the gap between germline ends came to 13 bases. The CDR3 bases are TGCGCCAGCAGCAAACAGGGTTATCCTGGGGCCAACGTCCTGACTTTC. It specifies CASSKQGYPGANVLTF.

This chain links TRBV27 with TRBJ2-1; 11 bases fit TRBD2. V dropped 1 base and J dropped 0; count of bases not matched to a gene: 8. Germline V gives CDR1 MNHEY, CDR2 SMNVEV (reference sequence). The CDR3 sequence is 19 residues long. In DNA, the CDR3 is TGTGCCAGCAGTTTATTTTCCGCTAGCGGGGGGAGCTCCTACAATGAGCAGTTCTTC. Translating gives CASSLFSASGGSSYNEQFF.

The chain couples TRBV13 to TRBJ2-1, with TRBD1 matching 7 bases. After removal of 0 bases from V and 8 bases from J, the junction contained 1 base not matched to a gene. Germline CDR1 PRHDT, CDR2 FYEKMQ (reference sequence). The CDR3 is 13 residues long. This chain's CDR3 is CASSLGQGDEQFF. The CDR3 DNA reads as TGTGCCAGCAGCTTAGGGCAGGGGGATGAGCAGTTCTTC.

This chain uses TRBV25-1 with TRBJ1-4; D perhaps matches TRBD1 (5 bases). The length of the CDR3 is 14 residues. Per germline, CDR1 MGHDK and CDR2 SYGVNS. Trimming pared 7 bases from V and 4 bases from J, leaving 13 bases between. The DNA of the CDR3 is TGTGCCAGCACAGTCGGGGGTTATAATGAAAAACTGTTTTTT. This gives the protein CASTVGGYNEKLFF.

The chain couples TRBV4-1 to TRBJ1-5, with TRBD1 identical over 10 bases. Germline-derived CDR1 and CDR2 are MGHRA and YSYEKL. V shed 3 bases and J 2 bases; nucleotides not matched to a gene: 7. The CDR3 has 17 amino acids. The CDR3 coding sequence is TGCGCCAGCAGCCAGGGACAGGGGCCCTTTGGCAATCAGCCCCAGCATTTT. Protein: CASSQGQGPFGNQPQHF.

The rearrangement links TRBV11-3 to TRBJ1-3, with D unclear. This CDR3 contains 14 residues. Germline CDR1 and CDR2: SGHNT and YENEEA. V lost 0 bases, J lost 0 bases, and 3 bases lay in between. CDR3 sequence (DNA): TGTGCCAGCAGCTTAGACAGCTCTGGAAACACCATATATTTT. Amino acid sequence: CASSLDSSGNTIYF.

This chain connects TRBV7-3 to TRBJ1-1; D uncertain. Germline CDR1 and CDR2: SGHTA and FQGTGA. With 5 bases removed from V and 0 bases from J, the gap between germline ends came to 7 bases. CDR3 size: 13 residues. This CDR3 is CASSRDLNTEAFF. In DNA, the CDR3 is TGTGCCAGCAGCCGGGATTTGAACACTGAAGCTTTCTTT.

The gene calls are TRBV19 and TRBJ1-2; maybe TRBD1 (5 bases). CDR3 length: 13 residues. Deletions cut 5 bases from V and 1 base from J, with 8 bases between. Germline CDR1 LNHDA, CDR2 SQIVND (reference sequence). The DNA for the CDR3 is TGTGCCAGTAGTTGGGGGGTTAACTATGGCTACACCTTC. Translated: CASSWGVNYGYTF.

About this clone: The sample holds other DNA sequences that translate to the same CDR3. This chain uses TRBV9 with TRBJ2-2; TRBD1 matches at 9 bases. J lost 2 bases, V lost 5 bases, and 10 bases had no gene match. The CDR3 sequence is 17 residues long. CDR1 and CDR2 (germline): SGDLS, YYNGEE. In nucleotides, the CDR3 is TGTGCCAGCAGGAGGGGACAGGGTTGGGCCAACACCGGGGAGCTGTTTTTT. Protein product: CASRRGQGWANTGELFF.

The gene calls are TRBV25-1 and TRBJ1-4; D is ambiguous. This CDR3 has 14 amino acids. From germline, CDR1 is MGHDK and CDR2 SYGVNS. V was pared by 3 bases and J by 5 bases, with 10 bases between. CDR3 residues: CASSDTASNEKLFF. The CDR3 DNA sequence: TGTGCCAGCAGTGATACTGCCTCAAATGAAAAACTGTTTTTT.

This clone came up a few times. The chain carries TRBV18 and TRBJ1-1; D is undetermined. Per germline, CDR1 KGHSH and CDR2 LQKENI. Trimming cost V 3 bases and J 6 bases, with 14 bases left between them. This CDR3 has 14 residues. This CDR3 reads CASSPRWGRAEAFF. DNA for the CDR3: TGTGCCAGCTCACCGCGTTGGGGTCGGGCTGAAGCTTTCTTT.

The chain is built from TRBV7-9 and TRBJ1-3; D is undetermined. This CDR3 comprises 15 residues. V gave up 2 bases and J gave up 3 bases, with 11 bases separating them. Germline values: CDR1 SEHNR, CDR2 FQNEAQ (reference sequence). The CDR3 sequence is CASSLNSADGNTIYF. The CDR3, as DNA: TGTGCCAGCAGCTTAAATTCGGCGGATGGAAACACCATATATTTT. Combining the CDR3 with reference TRBV7-9 and TRBJ1-3 gives the whole variable domain DTGVSQNPRHKITKRGQNVTFRCDPISEHNRLYWYRQTLGQGPEFLTYFQNEAQLEKSRLLSDRFSAERPKGSFSTLEIQRTEQGDSAMYLCASSLNSADGNTIYFGEGSWLTVV.

The chain uses TRBV27 and TRBJ1-2; TRBD1 matches at 8 bases. The germline V gene has CDR1 MNHEY and CDR2 SMNVEV (reference sequence). J gave up 2 bases and V 5 bases, and 16 bases lay outside the gene matches. The length of the CDR3 is 18 residues. CDR3 DNA: TGTGCCAGCAGTATACAGGGGGGCGTAAGTGTCGGCAACTATGGCTACACCTTC. The encoded protein is CASSIQGGVSVGNYGYTF.

Only one count was recorded for this clone. The V call is TRBV7-2, the J call TRBJ2-7; tentatively, D is TRBD2 (6 bases). V lost 1 base to trimming and J lost 5 bases, with 12 bases between them. CDR3 length: 14 residues. Germline loops: CDR1 SGHTA, CDR2 FQGNSA. The CDR3 DNA reads as TGTGCCAGCAGCTTAGTGGCGGGAACCAACGAGCAGTACTTC. Protein sequence: CASSLVAGTNEQYF.